A selection of T cell receptor beta chains follows, all from one sample in a study of CD8 T cells in ankylosing spondylitis. Using its own MiXCR run on the 5' RACE reads, TCRdb lists one record per CDR3 protein. The sample holds hundreds of thousands of distinct CDR3 sequences, 8% to 9% seen once. What was sequenced was blood, either unsorted or a sorted T cell fraction (not recorded which). The receptors originated from a female donor with ankylosing spondylitis or in good health (not recorded which). Each CDR3 is given without its conserved first and last residue. Rows may omit the clone size; those that give it use once, few, many or a size class.

clone_size j_call v_call cdr3_aa
many TRBJ1-1 TRBV7-9 ASSSGQQNTEAF
many TRBJ1-2 TRBV15 ATSRDRNYYGYT
many TRBJ1-4 TRBV5-1 ASSLRRSGNEKLF
many TRBJ1-2 TRBV10-3 AISEEQPGLHGYT
many TRBJ1-3 TRBV13 ASSLNRGRPGNTIY
NA TRBJ1-6 TRBV25-1 ASSDTGLSSYNSPLH
many TRBJ2-3 TRBV6-5 ASSYGGRSTDTQY
many TRBJ1-6 TRBV20-1 SALDRANSPLH
many TRBJ2-1 TRBV10-3 ATDPGTSYNEQF
many TRBJ2-3 TRBV20-1 SAGWTSGASTDTQY
NA TRBJ2-7 TRBV7-2 ASSLSGNWPSSYEQY
many TRBJ1-2 TRBV7-2 ASSYRPGLLDGYT
many TRBJ2-1 TRBV21-1 ASSIWVAGGRNEQF
many TRBJ2-5 TRBV2 ASSRVQRGQETQY
many TRBJ1-1 TRBV28 ASSWTGAEAF
many TRBJ2-7 TRBV6-2/TRBV6-3 ASSYGGVSYEQY
many TRBJ2-3 TRBV5-1 ASSSTVRDTQY
many TRBJ2-7 TRBV12-3/TRBV12-4 ASSGGQALSLYEQY
many TRBJ2-1 TRBV5-1 ASSISGSSYNEQF
NA TRBJ1-2 TRBV12-3/TRBV12-4 ASSFYNSYDHT
many TRBJ2-7 TRBV29-1 SVAGLAGDEQY
many TRBJ2-5 TRBV5-1 ASGRGTGPQQETQY
many TRBJ2-4 TRBV20-1 SARSARGENIQY
many TRBJ2-1 TRBV20-1 SARDRTHYNEQF
NA TRBJ2-7 TRBV11-2 ASSLDRLSEQY
many TRBJ1-1 TRBV25-1 ASLGVNTEAF
many TRBJ2-6 TRBV12-3/TRBV12-4 ASRQAGANVLT
many TRBJ2-1 TRBV7-2 ASSLPPSVYNEQF
many TRBJ2-1 TRBV4-3 ASSQGSRGQGPNEQF
many TRBJ2-1 TRBV10-3 AISDHRGGRYNEQF
few TRBJ2-1 TRBV7-2 ASSQGKLSEQF
many TRBJ1-1 TRBV28 ASSRQGNTEAF
many TRBJ2-1 TRBV9 ASSASQTGNYNEQF
many TRBJ1-2 TRBV7-9 ASSLTGSYGYT
many TRBJ2-5 TRBV18 ASSPPPVPETQY
few TRBJ2-7 TRBV29-1 SVENEGISSYEQY
NA TRBJ2-5 TRBV7-2 ASSRGSGSKETQY
few TRBJ2-1 TRBV6-2/TRBV6-3 ASSTSGSADEQF
many TRBJ2-3 TRBV5-1 ASSSRDYSTDTQY
many TRBJ2-1 TRBV29-1 SARGGRGDEQF
many TRBJ2-5 TRBV6-1 ASTAASGRGLGETQY
NA TRBJ2-6 TRBV7-9 ASSNREEANVLT
many TRBJ1-2 TRBV12-3/TRBV12-4 ASSIDGYT
many TRBJ2-1 TRBV28 ASKGAGLDEQF
NA TRBJ2-1 TRBV7-9 ASSPRQGYNEQF
many TRBJ1-1 TRBV29-1 SVEPRSTEAF
NA TRBJ1-1 TRBV6-5 ASSYPSGLNTEAF
NA TRBJ2-7 TRBV7-2 ASSLAGRGREQY
many TRBJ2-1 TRBV9 ASSGGGNEQF
NA TRBJ1-2 TRBV7-6 ASSGLGLGSYGYT
NA TRBJ1-5 TRBV3-1 ASSQASGTGGLLGNQPQH
many TRBJ1-3 TRBV9 ASSAQGRDSGNTIY
many TRBJ2-7 TRBV12-3/TRBV12-4 ASSRLAGPYEQY
many TRBJ2-5 TRBV15 ATNWGQLDETQY